Listed below are T cell receptor beta chains from one sample, sequenced in a study of CD8 T cells in Susac syndrome. TCRdb reprocessed the immunoSEQ multiplex PCR reads via MiXCR and lists one record per CDR3 protein. This sample has 180,000 or so distinct CDR3 sequences, with about 96% found just once. Sequenced input: CD4+ T cells from PBMCs. All receptors come from a human donor with multiple sclerosis. The CDR3 runs from the conserved cysteine through the conserved F or W. The order of the fields is J gene, V gene, D gene, clone size, CDR3 DNA, CDR3 protein. D genes are given only for firm matches. Clone size is not always given. Where it is, it says once, few, many or a class for expanded clones.

TRBJ2-1 | TRBV18 | TRBD1 | - | TGTGCCAGCTCCCTAGGGGGCGATTACAATGAGCAGTTCTTC | CASSLGGDYNEQFF
TRBJ2-3 | TRBV20-1 | TRBD2 | - | TGCAGTGCTGGGGCCGCGGGAGGCACAGATACGCAGTATTTT | CSAGAAGGTDTQYF
TRBJ2-5 | TRBV20-1 | - | - | TGCAGTGCTAGAGGTTGGGAGACCCAGTACTTC | CSARGWETQYF
TRBJ1-1 | TRBV18 | TRBD1 | once | TGTGCCAGCTCGCCCGACAGGGCAGGCGAAGCTTTCTTT | CASSPDRAGEAFF
TRBJ1-5 | TRBV30 | TRBD1 | - | TGTGCCTGGAGTCCCCCGGACAGGGTAGGTCAGCCCCAGCATTTT | CAWSPPDRVGQPQHF
TRBJ2-1 | TRBV20-1 | TRBD2 | - | TGCAGTGCTCAGCGGGGTACCTACAATGAGCAGTTCTTC | CSAQRGTYNEQFF
TRBJ2-2 | TRBV7-9 | - | - | TGTGCCAGCAGCACACAGGGAACCGGGGAGCTGTTTTTT | CASSTQGTGELFF
TRBJ2-7 | TRBV7-9 | TRBD1 | - | TGTGCCAGCAGCCCGGGACAGGGGGCCTTCGAGCAGTACTTC | CASSPGQGAFEQYF
TRBJ2-2 | TRBV12-3/TRBV12-4 | - | - | TGTGCCAGCAGTGGACCAGGGTCTGTCACCGGGGAGCTGTTTTTT | CASSGPGSVTGELFF
TRBJ2-1 | TRBV9 | TRBD1 | - | TGTGCCAGCAGCGCCGGGACAGGGGAAGGGAATGAGCAGTTCTTC | CASSAGTGEGNEQFF
TRBJ2-7 | TRBV7-2 | - | few | TGTGCCAGCAGCTCCGGGAACCTCCCCGAGCAGTACTTC | CASSSGNLPEQYF
TRBJ2-7 | TRBV9 | - | - | TGTGCCAGCAGCTCAGGGGACTTACCTAACTCCTACGAGCAGTACTTC | CASSSGDLPNSYEQYF
TRBJ1-4 | TRBV29-1 | - | - | TGCAGCGGGTTGCAGGCAGGGCGAGAAAAACTGTTTTTT | CSGLQAGREKLFF
TRBJ1-2 | TRBV29-1 | TRBD1 | - | TGCAGCGTTGTGCAGGGGGAGGGCTATGGCTACACCTTC | CSVVQGEGYGYTF
TRBJ2-2 | TRBV9 | - | - | TGTGCCAGCAGCGTAGCAGGGATTGACACCGGGGAGCTGTTTTTT | CASSVAGIDTGELFF
TRBJ1-1 | TRBV3-1 | TRBD1 | - | TGTGCCAGCAGCCAAGGGACAGGGATGAACACTGAAGCTTTCTTT | CASSQGTGMNTEAFF
TRBJ2-1 | TRBV27 | - | - | TGTGCCAGCAGTTTCCGAGACCCCGACGATGAGCAGTTCTTC | CASSFRDPDDEQFF
TRBJ2-5 | TRBV29-1 | - | - | TGCAGCGTTGGTAGGAATCAAGAGACCCAGTACTTC | CSVGRNQETQYF
TRBJ2-5 | TRBV30 | - | - | TGTGCCTGGGCGACCCAGGTGGCAGAGACCCAGTACTTC | CAWATQVAETQYF
TRBJ1-2 | TRBV5-1 | - | once | TGCGCCAGCAGCTGGCCGGGGAACTATGGCTACACCTTC | CASSWPGNYGYTF
TRBJ2-3 | TRBV30 | TRBD1 | - | TGTGCCTGGAGAGGACCGGGACAGAACACAGATACGCAGTATTTT | CAWRGPGQNTDTQYF
TRBJ1-2 | TRBV20-1 | - | - | TGCAGTGCCCGTGACAGCAACTATGGCTACACCTTC | CSARDSNYGYTF
TRBJ2-7 | TRBV5-1 | TRBD1 | - | TGCGCCAGCAGCTTGGATGGACAGGGGGCCTACGAGCAGTACTTC | CASSLDGQGAYEQYF
TRBJ1-3 | TRBV3-1 | - | - | TGTGCCAGCAAGGGACCGGGCTCTGGAAACACCATATATTTT | CASKGPGSGNTIYF